The rows below give T cell receptor beta chains drawn from one sample of a study of blood T cell repertoires in COVID-19. Sequencing was performed with immunoSEQ multiplex PCR; in TCRdb, only in-frame clones are kept and a portion is missing. The sample records 150,000 or so clones, 80% to 95% being singletons. Sequences were obtained from peripheral blood. Every receptor here comes from a young man with COVID-19, enrolled during active disease. CDR3s include the opening cysteine and the closing phenylalanine or tryptophan. Fields, in order: J gene, clone size, CDR3 length, V gene, D gene, CDR3 protein, CDR3 DNA. The D gene is left open where the match is weak. Size tells how often a clone was seen (once, few, many) or the class of an expanded clone, and some rows leave it out.

>TRBJ1-2|NA|14|TRBV2|NA
CASSERETGYGYTF
TGTGCCAGCAGTGAGAGGGAAACCGGGTATGGCTACACCTTC
>TRBJ1-3|once|15|TRBV6-5|NA
CASSTHRVDGNTIYF
TGTGCCAGCAGTACCCACAGGGTAGACGGAAACACCATATATTTT
>TRBJ2-2|NA|14|TRBV7-2|TRBD2
CASTSSGNTGELFF
TGTGCCAGCACTTCTAGCGGAAACACCGGGGAGCTGTTTTTT
>TRBJ1-2|NA|13|TRBV7-9|NA
CASSWQGFDGYTF
TGTGCCAGCAGCTGGCAGGGCTTCGATGGCTACACCTTC
>TRBJ1-2|NA|13|TRBV29-1|TRBD1
CSATGPSNYGYTF
TGCAGCGCGACAGGGCCCTCTAACTATGGCTACACCTTC
>TRBJ1-5|NA|13|TRBV2|NA
CASGTLELQPQHF
TGTGCCAGCGGGACACTAGAACTTCAGCCCCAGCATTTT
>TRBJ1-3|NA|18|TRBV7-2|TRBD1
CASTMERQGMRDGNTIYF
TGTGCCAGCACAATGGAACGACAGGGGATGAGGGATGGAAACACCATATATTTT
>TRBJ1-1|once|15|TRBV7-6|NA
CASSLTEGTNTEAFF
TGTGCCAGCAGCCTAACAGAGGGAACGAACACTGAAGCTTTCTTT
>TRBJ2-7|once|17|TRBV24-1|NA
CATRRAEWQGVTYEQYF
TGTGCCACCAGGCGCGCTGAGTGGCAGGGCGTAACCTACGAGCAGTACTTC
>TRBJ2-2|NA|13|TRBV24-1|NA
CATSQGFTGELFF
TGTGCCACCTCACAGGGTTTCACCGGGGAGCTGTTTTTT
>TRBJ1-1|NA|14|TRBV6-5|NA
CASTGAGAGTEAFF
TGTGCCAGCACCGGAGCTGGAGCTGGCACTGAAGCTTTCTTT
>TRBJ2-2|NA|14|TRBV24-1|TRBD2
CATSPAGVPGELFF
TGTGCCACCAGTCCAGCGGGAGTCCCCGGGGAGCTGTTTTTT
>TRBJ1-1|NA|15|TRBV5-4|NA
CASSLGQGRITEAFF
TGTGCCAGCAGCTTGGGGCAGGGGCGTATCACTGAAGCTTTCTTT
>TRBJ2-3|NA|15|TRBV18|NA
CASSPPNRVTDTQYF
TGTGCCAGCTCACCACCGAACAGGGTCACAGATACGCAGTATTTT
>TRBJ1-6|NA|14|TRBV21-1|NA
CASSKEIDGSPLHF
TGTGCCAGCAGCAAAGAGATAGATGGTTCACCCCTCCACTTT
>TRBJ1-2|NA|15|TRBV5-4|TRBD1
CASSLGRTGEAGYTF
TGTGCCAGCAGCTTGGGGCGAACAGGGGAAGCTGGCTACACCTTC
>TRBJ2-1|NA|13|TRBV7-9|TRBD1
CASSLRQGSEQFF
TGTGCCAGCAGCTTAAGACAGGGGAGTGAGCAGTTCTTC
>TRBJ2-7|once|18|TRBV28|TRBD2
CASSLHPGLAGGGYEQYF
TGTGCCAGCAGTTTACACCCGGGACTAGCGGGAGGAGGCTACGAGCAGTACTTC
>TRBJ1-2|NA|14|TRBV6-5|TRBD1
CASSPDRDRVGYTF
TGTGCCAGCAGCCCAGACCGGGACAGGGTTGGCTACACCTTC
>TRBJ1-1|NA|15|TRBV7-2|NA
CASSLFSPGDTEAFF
TGTGCCAGCAGCTTGTTTAGTCCCGGGGACACTGAAGCTTTCTTT
>TRBJ2-3|NA|16|TRBV9|TRBD1
CASSLLGQGPTDTQYF
TGTGCCAGCAGCCTACTAGGACAGGGCCCCACAGATACGCAGTATTTT
>TRBJ2-7|NA|14|TRBV2|NA
CASSPSGGGSEQYF
TGTGCCAGCAGTCCCTCAGGAGGTGGTAGCGAGCAGTACTTC
>TRBJ1-4|NA|15|TRBV11-2|NA
CASSPRSGLGEKLFF
TGTGCCAGCAGCCCCCGATCAGGCTTAGGTGAAAAACTGTTTTTT
>TRBJ2-2|NA|15|TRBV30|TRBD1
CAWTRQGRYTGELFF
TGTGCCTGGACAAGACAGGGGCGGTACACCGGGGAGCTGTTTTTT
>TRBJ1-2|NA|15|TRBV10-3|NA
CAISGGVGQVYGYTF
TGTGCCATCAGTGGGGGCGTGGGGCAAGTCTATGGCTACACCTTC
>TRBJ1-2|NA|15|TRBV4-3|TRBD1
CASSQDYRGFYGYTF
TGCGCCAGCAGCCAAGACTACAGGGGGTTCTATGGCTACACCTTC
>TRBJ2-1|NA|15|TRBV24-1|NA
CATSDPTRRIHEQFF
TGTGCCACCAGTGATCCTACACGGAGAATACATGAGCAGTTCTTC
>TRBJ1-1|NA|14|TRBV28|TRBD1
CASSQDRSLPPAFF
TGTGCCAGCAGCCAGGACAGGTCGTTACCGCCGGCTTTCTTT
>TRBJ1-1|NA|19|TRBV2|TRBD1
CASSERWVGDRVLSTEAFF
TGTGCCAGCAGTGAGCGTTGGGTGGGGGACAGGGTATTGTCCACTGAAGCTTTCTTT
>TRBJ1-6|NA|15|TRBV7-9|NA
CASSLGRVMHSPLHF
TGTGCCAGCAGCTTAGGGAGAGTTATGCATTCACCCCTCCACTTT
>TRBJ2-1|NA|14|TRBV19|NA
CASSLTSPYNEQFF
TGTGCCAGTAGCCTCACTAGTCCCTACAATGAGCAGTTCTTC
>TRBJ1-2|NA|13|TRBV6-2/TRBV6-3|TRBD1
CASSYSRGGPYTF
TGTGCCAGCAGTTACTCGCGAGGGGGCCCTTACACCTTC
>TRBJ2-5|NA|14|TRBV28|NA
CASSLWPTKETQYF
TGTGCCAGCAGTTTATGGCCAACAAAGGAGACCCAGTACTTC
>TRBJ1-4|NA|15|TRBV2|NA
CASSEGGESGEKLFF
TGTGCCAGCAGTGAAGGCGGAGAAAGTGGGGAAAAACTGTTTTTT
>TRBJ2-7|NA|14|TRBV4-1|TRBD1
CASSLTGTGSEQYF
TGCGCCAGCAGCCTGACCGGGACAGGGAGCGAGCAGTACTTC
>TRBJ2-1|once|13|TRBV7-7|TRBD1
CASSWDRDNEQFF
TGTGCCAGCAGCTGGGACAGGGACAATGAGCAGTTCTTC
>TRBJ2-7|NA|14|TRBV7-9|TRBD1
CASRSGQGFSEQYF
TGTGCCAGCAGATCGGGACAGGGATTCTCCGAGCAGTACTTC
>TRBJ2-1|NA|15|TRBV9|TRBD1
CASSPRQGWGNEQFF
TGTGCCAGCAGCCCGCGACAGGGATGGGGCAATGAGCAGTTCTTC
>TRBJ1-6|NA|14|TRBV30|NA
CAWSVGTIGSPLHF
TGTGCCTGGAGTGTCGGGACAATAGGTTCACCCCTCCACTTT
>TRBJ1-5|NA|13|TRBV6-5|NA
CASSPIGNQPQHF
TGTGCCAGCAGCCCCATTGGCAATCAGCCCCAGCATTTT
>TRBJ2-1|NA|13|TRBV9|NA
CASSGQTYNEQFF
TGTGCCAGCAGTGGACAGACCTACAATGAGCAGTTCTTC
>TRBJ2-3|NA|16|TRBV4-2|TRBD2
CASSQGRGDGTDTQYF
TGTGCCAGCAGCCAAGGACGGGGGGACGGCACAGATACGCAGTATTTT
>TRBJ2-1|NA|15|TRBV19|NA
CASRARQVGANEQFF
TGTGCCAGTAGGGCTAGACAGGTTGGGGCCAATGAGCAGTTCTTC
>TRBJ1-2|NA|14|TRBV19|TRBD1
CASSISRQGYGYTF
TGTGCCAGTAGTATCTCCCGACAGGGCTATGGCTACACCTTC
>TRBJ2-5|NA|13|TRBV11-2|TRBD1
CASSRGQLETQYF
TGTGCCAGCAGCAGGGGACAGTTGGAGACCCAGTACTTC
>TRBJ2-3|NA|18|TRBV5-7|TRBD2
CASSSGTSGRGGTDTQYF
TGTGCCAGCAGCTCAGGGACTAGCGGGCGGGGAGGCACAGATACGCAGTATTTT
>TRBJ2-3|NA|16|TRBV7-3|TRBD2
CASSSGGSGYTDTQYF
TGTGCCAGCAGCTCCGGCGGGAGTGGATACACAGATACGCAGTATTTT
>TRBJ1-2|NA|14|TRBV27|TRBD1
CASSPGQRQYGYTF
TGTGCCAGCAGTCCGGGACAGCGTCAATATGGCTACACCTTC
>TRBJ1-1|NA|15|TRBV10-3|NA
CATRDLGAEDTEAFF
TGTGCCACCAGGGACTTGGGGGCCGAAGACACTGAAGCTTTCTTT
>TRBJ1-5|NA|13|TRBV27|NA
CASSRDTNQPQHF
TGTGCCAGCAGCCGGGACACCAATCAGCCCCAGCATTTT
>TRBJ2-7|NA|11|TRBV28|NA
CASSFRYEQYF
TGTGCCAGCAGTTTTCGGTACGAGCAGTACTTC
>TRBJ2-7|NA|15|TRBV28|NA
CASSSGTRVSAEQYF
TGTGCCAGCAGTTCCGGGACACGGGTCTCGGCCGAGCAGTACTTC